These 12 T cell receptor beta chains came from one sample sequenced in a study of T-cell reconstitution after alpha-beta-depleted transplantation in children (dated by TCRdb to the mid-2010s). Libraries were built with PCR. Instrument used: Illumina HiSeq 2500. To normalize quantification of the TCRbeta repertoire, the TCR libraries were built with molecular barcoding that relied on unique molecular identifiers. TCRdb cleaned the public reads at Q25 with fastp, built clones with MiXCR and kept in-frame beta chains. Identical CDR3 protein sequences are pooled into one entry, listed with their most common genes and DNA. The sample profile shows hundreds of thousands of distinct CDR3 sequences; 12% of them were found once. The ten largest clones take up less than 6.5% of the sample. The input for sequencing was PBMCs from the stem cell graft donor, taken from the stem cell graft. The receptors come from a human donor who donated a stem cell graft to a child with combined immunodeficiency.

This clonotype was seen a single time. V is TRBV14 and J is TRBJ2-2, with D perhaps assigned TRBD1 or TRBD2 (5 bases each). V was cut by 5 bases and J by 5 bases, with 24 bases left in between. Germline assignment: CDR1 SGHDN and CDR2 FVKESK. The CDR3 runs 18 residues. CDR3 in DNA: TGTGCCAGCAGCAACCGGATGGGACCAGAAGGTTGGACCGGGGAGCTGTTTTTT. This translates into CASSNRMGPEGWTGELFF.

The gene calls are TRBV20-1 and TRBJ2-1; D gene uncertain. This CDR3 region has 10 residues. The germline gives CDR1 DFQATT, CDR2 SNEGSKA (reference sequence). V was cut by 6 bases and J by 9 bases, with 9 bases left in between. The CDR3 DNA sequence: TGCAGTGCCAAAGGGCGTGAGCAGTTCTTC. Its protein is CSAKGREQFF.

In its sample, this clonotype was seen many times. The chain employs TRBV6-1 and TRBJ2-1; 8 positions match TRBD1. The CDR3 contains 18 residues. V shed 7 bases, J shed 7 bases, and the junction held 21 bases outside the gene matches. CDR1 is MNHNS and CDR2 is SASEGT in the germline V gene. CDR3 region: CASNQPTPDRAGLNEQFF. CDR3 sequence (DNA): TGTGCCAGCAATCAACCAACTCCGGACAGGGCCGGACTAAATGAGCAGTTCTTC.

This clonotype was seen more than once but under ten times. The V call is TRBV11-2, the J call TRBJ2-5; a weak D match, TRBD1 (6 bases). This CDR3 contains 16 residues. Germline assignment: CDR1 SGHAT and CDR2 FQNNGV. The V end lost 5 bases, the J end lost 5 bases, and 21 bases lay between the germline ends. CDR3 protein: CASSQGRTLGKETQYF. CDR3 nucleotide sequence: TGTGCCAGCAGCCAGGGGCGGACTCTGGGGAAGGAGACCCAGTACTTC.

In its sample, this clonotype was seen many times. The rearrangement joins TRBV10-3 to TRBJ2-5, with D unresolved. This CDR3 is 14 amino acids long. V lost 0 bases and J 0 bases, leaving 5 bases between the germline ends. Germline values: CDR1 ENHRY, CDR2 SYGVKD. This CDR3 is CAISESLNQETQYF. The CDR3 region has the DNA TGTGCCATCAGTGAGTCTCTTAACCAAGAGACCCAGTACTTC.

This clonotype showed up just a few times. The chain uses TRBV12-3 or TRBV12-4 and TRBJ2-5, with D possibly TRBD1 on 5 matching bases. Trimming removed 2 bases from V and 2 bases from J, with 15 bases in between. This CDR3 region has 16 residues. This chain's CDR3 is CASSLRAGTGQETQYF. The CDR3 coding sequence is TGTGCCAGCAGTTTAAGGGCAGGCACAGGTCAAGAGACCCAGTACTTC.

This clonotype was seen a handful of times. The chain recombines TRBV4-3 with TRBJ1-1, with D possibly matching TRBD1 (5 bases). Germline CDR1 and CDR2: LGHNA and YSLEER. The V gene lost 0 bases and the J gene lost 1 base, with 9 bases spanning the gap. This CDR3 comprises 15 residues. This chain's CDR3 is CASSQEDTGNTEAFF. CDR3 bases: TGCGCCAGCAGCCAAGAGGACACGGGGAACACTGAAGCTTTCTTT.

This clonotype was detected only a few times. As DNA, the CDR3 is TGTGCCAGCAGTTTAGCGGATTTAGCGGAGGGAAATGAGCAGTTCTTC. Its protein is CASSLADLAEGNEQFF. The rearrangement joins TRBV12-3 or TRBV12-4 to TRBJ2-1; tentatively, D is TRBD2 (6 bases). The V end lost 0 bases, the J end lost 7 bases, and 16 bases lay between the germline ends. The length of the CDR3 is 16 residues.

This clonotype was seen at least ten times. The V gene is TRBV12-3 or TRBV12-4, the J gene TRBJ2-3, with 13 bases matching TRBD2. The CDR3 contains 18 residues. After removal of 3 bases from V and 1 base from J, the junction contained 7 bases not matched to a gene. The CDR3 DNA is TGTGCCAGCAGTTTTACTAGCGGGAGGGCCACGGGCACAGATACGCAGTATTTT. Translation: CASSFTSGRATGTDTQYF.

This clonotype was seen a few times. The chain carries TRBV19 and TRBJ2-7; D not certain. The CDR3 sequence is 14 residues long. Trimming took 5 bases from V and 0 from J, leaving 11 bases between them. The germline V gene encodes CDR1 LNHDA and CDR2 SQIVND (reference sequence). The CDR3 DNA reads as TGTGCCAGTAGTGACGGTGGAGTCTCCTACGAGCAGTACTTC. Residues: CASSDGGVSYEQYF.

CDR3 in DNA: TGTGCCAGCAGTTTGCAGGGGAATGACATCCAGCCCCAGCATTTT. Protein product: CASSLQGNDIQPQHF. This chain connects TRBV12-3 or TRBV12-4 to TRBJ1-5, with D possibly matching TRBD1 (6 bases). V was trimmed by 3 bases and J by 7 bases, leaving 16 bases between them. The CDR3 is made up of 15 amino acids.

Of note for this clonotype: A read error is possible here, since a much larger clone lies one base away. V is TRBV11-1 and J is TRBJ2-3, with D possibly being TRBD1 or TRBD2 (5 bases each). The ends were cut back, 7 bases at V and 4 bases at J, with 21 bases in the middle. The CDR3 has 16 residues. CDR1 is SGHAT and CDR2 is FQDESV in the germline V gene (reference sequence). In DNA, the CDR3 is TGTGCCAGCATCTTCGACGGGACGGCGAAGGCAGATACGCAGTATTTT. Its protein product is CASIFDGTAKADTQYF.